The 27 T cell receptor beta chains below all came from one sample that was sequenced in a study of cytomegalovirus exposure and HLA in healthy donors. Both 60 Vbeta primers and 13 Jbeta primers went into the PCR. The table came from immunoSEQ multiplex PCR; TCRdb's copy has only in-frame clones and leaves some out. The ten most abundant clones cover about 2% of a sample with just over 150,000 clones. Sequencing input: PBMCs. These receptors originate from a man aged 30-40 years in good health and CMV-seronegative.

The rearrangement joins TRBV5-1 to TRBJ1-5, with D hard to call. The V end lost 4 bases, the J end lost 4 bases, and 12 bases lay between the germline ends. Per the germline V gene, CDR1 is SGHRS and CDR2 is YFSETQ. The CDR3 contains 14 residues. In nucleotides, the CDR3 is TGCGCCAGCAGCCTCGCGGGCGCAAATCAGCCCCAGCATTTT. It codes for CASSLAGANQPQHF.

The genes are TRBV19 and TRBJ2-2; the D is unclear. CDR1 and CDR2 from the germline V gene are LNHDA and SQIVND (reference sequence). The CDR3 is made up of 16 amino acids. Between the trimmed V and J ends, which lost 1 base and 0 bases, there was a span of 9 bases. The chain's CDR3 is CASSIGFGANTGELFF. CDR3 nucleotide sequence: TGTGCCAGTAGTATAGGATTCGGAGCGAACACCGGGGAGCTGTTTTTT.

The V gene is TRBV10-3, the J gene TRBJ2-5; 11 nucleotides agree with TRBD2. Germline CDR1 reads ENHRY; CDR2 reads SYGVKD. Trimming took 0 bases from V and 2 from J; bases not matched to a gene: 2. The CDR3 contains 16 residues. CDR3 nucleotide sequence: TGTGCCATCAGTGAGTCGGGGACTAGCGGACAAGAGACCCAGTACTTC. Its translation is CAISESGTSGQETQYF.

This chain links TRBV10-1 with TRBJ2-5, with D unresolved. The J call may be in error: the DNA end matches TRBJ2-7 better. The CDR3 loop spans 13 amino acids. Germline CDR1 reads WNHNN; CDR2 reads SYGVQD (reference sequence). CDR3 DNA sequence: TGCGCCAGCAGTGAGTCGTTACAGTACGAGCAGTACTTC. Encoded protein: CASSESLQYEQYF.

The V and J genes are TRBV11-2 and TRBJ2-6; 7 nucleotides agree with TRBD1. Germline loops: CDR1 SGHAT, CDR2 FQNNGV. The CDR3 length is 19 residues. After removal of 1 base from V and 1 base from J, the junction contained 10 bases not matched to a gene. The CDR3 sequence is CASSLGTGTELSGANVLTF. DNA for the CDR3: TGTGCCAGCAGCTTAGGCACCGGGACAGAACTTTCTGGGGCCAACGTCCTGACTTTC.

The J gene is TRBJ1-5, the V gene TRBV29-1, with 7 bases fitting TRBD1. The CDR3 consists of 12 residues. Losses at the gene ends were 5 bases for V and 7 bases for J; bases not matched to a gene: 5. Germline V gives CDR1 SQVTM, CDR2 ANQGSEA. The CDR3 nucleotides read TGCAGCGTTCGAACAGGGGAGCAGCCCCAGCATTTT. This encodes CSVRTGEQPQHF. Based on the CDR3 plus reference TRBV29-1 and TRBJ1-5, the full variable domain is SAVISQKPSRDICQRGTSLTIQCQVDSQVTMMFWYRQQPGQSLTLIATANQGSEATYESGFVIDKFPISRPNLTFSTLTVSNMSPEDSSIYLCSVRTGEQPQHFGDGTRLSIL.

The chain combines TRBV10-1 with TRBJ1-2; D gene ambiguous. CDR3 length equals 16 residues. V shed 3 bases and J shed 4 bases, with 18 bases lying between them. CDR1 is WNHNN, CDR2 SYGVQD, per germline (reference sequence). CDR3 residues: CASSESADPTGYGYTF. CDR3 nucleotides: TGCGCCAGCAGTGAATCCGCGGATCCGACGGGCTATGGCTACACCTTC.

The chain has TRBV18 and TRBJ1-2; D is perhaps TRBD1 (5 bases). V lost 2 bases to trimming and J lost 5 bases, with 9 bases between them. Per the germline V gene, CDR1 is KGHSH and CDR2 is LQKENI. The CDR3 is 13 residues long. The CDR3 here is CASSPSTEYGYTF. The CDR3 DNA reads TGTGCCAGCTCACCATCGACAGAGTATGGCTACACCTTC.

The chain employs TRBV11-3 and TRBJ2-7; 8 bases match TRBD2. There are 15 residues in the CDR3. J lost 6 bases, V lost 3 bases, and 10 bases had no gene match. Germline values: CDR1 SGHNT, CDR2 YENEEA. CDR3 amino acids: CASSFIAGIRAEQYF. In DNA, the CDR3 is TGTGCCAGCAGCTTTATAGCGGGAATCAGGGCCGAGCAGTACTTC. The entire variable domain, with the rest obtained from reference TRBV11-3 and TRBJ2-7, is as follows: EAGVVQSPRYKIIEKKQPVAFWCNPISGHNTLYWYLQNLGQGPELLIRYENEEAVDDSQLPKDRFSAERLKGVDSTLKIQPAELGDSAVYLCASSFIAGIRAEQYFGPGTRLTVT.

The V call is TRBV7-9, the J call TRBJ1-2, with 7 bases identical to TRBD1. CDR1 and CDR2 from the germline V gene are SEHNR and FQNEAQ (reference sequence). Losses at the gene ends were 8 bases for V and 2 bases for J; bases not matched to a gene: 8. The length of the CDR3 is 14 residues. CDR3 loop: CASAYGTENYGYTF. CDR3 nucleotide sequence: TGTGCCAGCGCCTACGGGACAGAAAACTATGGCTACACCTTC.

The chain uses TRBV6-5 and TRBJ1-4, with D perhaps matching TRBD1 (6 bases). In germline, CDR1 is MNHEY, CDR2 SVGAGI. The CDR3 contains 14 residues. Trimming took 5 bases from V and 5 from J, leaving 12 bases between them. The CDR3, as DNA: TGTGCCAGCAGTCCACAGGGCTTAAATGAAAAACTGTTTTTT. It is translated as CASSPQGLNEKLFF.

The genes are TRBV30 and TRBJ1-2; TRBD1 is a possible D gene (6 bases). Germline V lookup: CDR1 GTSNPN, CDR2 SVGIG (reference sequence). CDR3 length: 14 amino acids. Trimming removed 3 bases from V and 1 base from J, with 12 bases in between. The CDR3 nucleotides read TGTGCCTGGAGACAGGGCCCCGATAACTATGGCTACACCTTC. This encodes CAWRQGPDNYGYTF.

The chain links TRBV11-2 to TRBJ2-1, with 7 bases lining up with TRBD2. Germline V gene data show CDR1 as SGHAT and CDR2 as FQNNGV. The trim removed 0 bases at V and 4 bases at J, leaving 3 bases unmatched. This CDR3 contains 15 residues. The chain's CDR3 is CASSLDWGGYNEQFF. The CDR3 region has the DNA TGTGCCAGCAGCTTAGATTGGGGGGGATACAATGAGCAGTTCTTC.

V gene TRBV9 combines with J gene TRBJ2-5; the match to TRBD2 covers 14 bases. Germline V gene lookup returns CDR1 SGDLS and CDR2 YYNGEE. The CDR3 is made up of 15 amino acids. The trim removed 4 bases at V and 5 bases at J, leaving 4 bases unmatched. This chain's CDR3 is CASSTGLAGDETQYF. The CDR3 nucleotides are TGTGCCAGCAGCACGGGACTAGCGGGAGACGAGACCCAGTACTTC. Combining the CDR3 with reference TRBV9 and TRBJ2-5 gives the whole variable domain DSGVTQTPKHLITATGQRVTLRCSPRSGDLSVYWYQQSLDQGLQFLIQYYNGEERAKGNILERFSAQQFPDLHSELNLSSLELGDSALYFCASSTGLAGDETQYFGPGTRLLVL.

This sequence joins TRBV19 and TRBJ2-2; a weak D match, TRBD1 (6 bases). This CDR3 contains 15 residues. CDR1 is LNHDA, CDR2 SQIVND, per germline (reference sequence). Trimming removed 2 bases from V and 5 bases from J, with 12 bases in between. The CDR3 DNA follows: TGTGCCAGTAGTATACTAACAGGGAATACCGGGGAGCTGTTTTTT. Encoded protein: CASSILTGNTGELFF.

The V call is TRBV14, the J call TRBJ1-2, with 9 bases matching TRBD1. V lost 3 bases and J lost 4; bases outside the gene matches: 18. Per the germline V gene, CDR1 is SGHDN and CDR2 is FVKESK. The CDR3 sequence is 19 residues long. CDR3 in DNA: TGTGCCAGCAGCCATCGAAGGGGGACAGGGAGCTTTTTCTCCTATGGCTACACCTTC. It is translated as CASSHRRGTGSFFSYGYTF.

The rearrangement uses TRBV12-5 and TRBJ2-7, with 7 bases matching TRBD1. The CDR3 is 16 residues long. From germline, CDR1 is LGHNT and CDR2 FRNRAP. J lost 3 bases, V lost 1 base, and 9 bases had no gene match. The CDR3: CASGLASGTAVYEQYF. The CDR3 bases are TGTGCTAGTGGTTTGGCCTCCGGGACAGCTGTCTACGAGCAGTACTTC.

The chain links TRBV28 to TRBJ1-1, with D hard to call. The germline V gene encodes CDR1 MDHEN and CDR2 SYDVKM. This CDR3 region has 15 residues. Deletions cut 0 bases from V and 1 base from J, with 9 bases between. In DNA, the CDR3 is TGTGCCAGCAGTTTATGGACCCCTAGGAACACTGAAGCTTTCTTT. Its protein product is CASSLWTPRNTEAFF.

This chain links TRBV7-9 with TRBJ1-4; no definite D call. CDR1 SEHNR and CDR2 FQNEAQ come from the germline V gene (reference sequence). The CDR3 length is 12 residues. Deletions cut 6 bases from V and 7 bases from J, with 9 bases between. CDR3 amino acids: CASSKGVEKLFF. The CDR3 DNA reads as TGTGCCAGCAGTAAGGGAGTTGAAAAACTGTTTTTT.

The chain joins TRBV7-3 to TRBJ2-4, with 8 positions matching TRBD2. Germline loops: CDR1 SGHTA, CDR2 FQGTGA. The CDR3 has 14 amino acids. J lost 8 bases, V lost 3 bases, and 6 bases had no gene match. The CDR3 coding sequence is TGTGCCAGCAGCTTTAGCGGGATCGGTGACATTCAGTACTTC. Amino acid sequence: CASSFSGIGDIQYF.

The rearrangement joins TRBV29-1 to TRBJ1-4; D unresolved. V gave up 5 bases and J gave up 7 bases, with 11 bases separating them. Germline V gene sequence: CDR1 SQVTM, CDR2 ANQGSEA. The CDR3 loop spans 12 amino acids. The CDR3 DNA follows: TGCAGCGTTACCCCCGAGGGTGAAAAACTGTTTTTT. Protein: CSVTPEGEKLFF.

The gene calls are TRBV30 and TRBJ2-2, with a weak D call TRBD2 (5 bases). Trimming shortened V by 0 bases and J by 7 bases, and 9 bases separated the two germline ends. Germline CDR1 and CDR2: GTSNPN and SVGIG (reference sequence). This CDR3 has 13 residues. The CDR3 loop is CAWSVLGSGELFF. For the CDR3, the DNA is TGTGCCTGGAGTGTACTGGGGAGCGGGGAGCTGTTTTTT. The variable domain in full, completed from reference TRBV30 and TRBJ2-2, reads SQTIHQWPATLVQPVGSPLSLECTVEGTSNPNLYWYRQAAGRGLQLLFYSVGIGQISSEVPQNLSASRPQDRQFILSSKKLLLSDSGFYLCAWSVLGSGELFFGEGSRLTVL.

The V call is TRBV10-3, the J call TRBJ2-3, with D uncertain. From germline, CDR1 is ENHRY and CDR2 SYGVKD. This CDR3 comprises 11 residues. Trimming took off 10 bases at V and 2 bases at J, with 7 bases between the two ends. This CDR3 reads CATSYTDTQYF. DNA of the CDR3: TGTGCCACTAGTTACACAGATACGCAGTATTTT.

The chain carries TRBV6-6 and TRBJ1-6; TRBD1 matches 7 bases. The CDR3 covers 15 residues. Germline V CDR1 and CDR2: MNHNY, SVGAGI (reference sequence). J lost 2 bases, V lost 5 bases, and 3 bases had no gene match. The CDR3 sequence is CASSNDRAYNSPLHF. CDR3 in DNA: TGTGCCAGCAGTAATGACAGGGCCTATAATTCACCCCTCCACTTT.

J is TRBJ2-3 and V is TRBV5-6; TRBD2 matches at 7 bases. Per germline, CDR1 SGHDT and CDR2 YYEEEE. V shed 7 bases and J 4 bases; nucleotides not matched to a gene: 12. The CDR3 contains 15 residues. In nucleotides, the CDR3 is TGTGCCAGCCTTCAAAACCCGGGACTACCAGATACGCAGTATTTT. This encodes CASLQNPGLPDTQYF.

The V gene is TRBV27, the J gene TRBJ2-6; 8 nucleotides agree with TRBD1. CDR1 MNHEY and CDR2 SMNVEV come from the germline V gene (reference sequence). V shed 4 bases and J 0 bases; nucleotides not matched to a gene: 5. CDR3 size: 17 residues. CDR3 nucleotide sequence: TGTGCCAGCAGTTCGGCAGGGGGCTTCTCTGGGGCCAACGTCCTGACTTTC. It codes for CASSSAGGFSGANVLTF.

The chain employs TRBV7-9 and TRBJ2-7, with a weak D call TRBD2 (6 bases). Trimming shortened V by 4 bases and J by 5 bases, and 15 bases separated the two germline ends. This CDR3 has 14 amino acids. From germline, CDR1 is SEHNR and CDR2 FQNEAQ (reference sequence). The CDR3 nucleotides read TGTGCCAGCAGCTCCGTTGGGGGGATCGACGAGCAGTACTTC. This sequence encodes CASSSVGGIDEQYF. The complete variable domain, with remaining parts taken from reference TRBV7-9 and TRBJ2-7, reads DTGVSQNPRHKITKRGQNVTFRCDPISEHNRLYWYRQTLGQGPEFLTYFQNEAQLEKSRLLSDRFSAERPKGSFSTLEIQRTEQGDSAMYLCASSSVGGIDEQYFGPGTRLTVT.